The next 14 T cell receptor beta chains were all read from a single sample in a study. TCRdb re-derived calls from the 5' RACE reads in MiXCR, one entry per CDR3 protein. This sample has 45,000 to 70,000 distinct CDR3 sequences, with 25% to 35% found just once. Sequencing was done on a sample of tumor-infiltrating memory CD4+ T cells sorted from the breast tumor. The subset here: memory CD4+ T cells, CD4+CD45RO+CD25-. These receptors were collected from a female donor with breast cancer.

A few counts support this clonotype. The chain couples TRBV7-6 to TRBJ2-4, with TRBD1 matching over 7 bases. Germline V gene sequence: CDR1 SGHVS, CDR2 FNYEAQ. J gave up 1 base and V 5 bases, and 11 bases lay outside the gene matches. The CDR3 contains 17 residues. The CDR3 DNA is TGTGCCAGCAGCGCTCAGACAGGGTTGACGGCCAAAAACATTCAGTACTTC. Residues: CASSAQTGLTAKNIQYF.

Here the CDR3 DNA reads TGTGCCAGCAGCTTAGCGCGTGCGGGACAGGGAGGTTATAGCGGGGAGCTGTTTTTT. This encodes CASSLARAGQGGYSGELFF. The chain links TRBV7-2 to TRBJ2-2, with 9 bases fitting TRBD1. Germline V gene lookup returns CDR1 SGHTA and CDR2 FQGNSA. The trim removed 0 bases at V and 7 bases at J, leaving 15 bases unmatched. The CDR3 loop spans 19 amino acids.

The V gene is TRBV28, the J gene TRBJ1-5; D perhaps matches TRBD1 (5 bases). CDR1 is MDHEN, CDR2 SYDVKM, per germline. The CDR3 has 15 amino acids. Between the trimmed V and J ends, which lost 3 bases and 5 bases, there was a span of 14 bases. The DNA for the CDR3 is TGTGCCAGCAGTTTTTACGGGGGAAACTATCAGCCCCAGCATTTT. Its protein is CASSFYGGNYQPQHF.

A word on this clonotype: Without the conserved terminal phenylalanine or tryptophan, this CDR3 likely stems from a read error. The CDR3 spells CATRLTGGTEAFL. The DNA of the CDR3 is TGTGCCACCCGATTAACAGGGGGCACTGAAGCTTTCCTT. The chain recombines TRBV10-3 with TRBJ1-1, with 8 bases lining up with TRBD1. The CDR3 loop spans 13 amino acids. Losses at the gene ends were 10 bases for V and 4 bases for J; bases not matched to a gene: 8. The germline V gene encodes CDR1 ENHRY and CDR2 SYGVKD.

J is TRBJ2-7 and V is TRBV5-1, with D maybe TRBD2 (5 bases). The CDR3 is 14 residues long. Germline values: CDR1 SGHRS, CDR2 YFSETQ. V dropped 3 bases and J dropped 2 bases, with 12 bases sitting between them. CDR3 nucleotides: TGCGCCAGCAGCTGGGCCAGCGGCCCCTACGAGCAGTACTTC. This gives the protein CASSWASGPYEQYF.

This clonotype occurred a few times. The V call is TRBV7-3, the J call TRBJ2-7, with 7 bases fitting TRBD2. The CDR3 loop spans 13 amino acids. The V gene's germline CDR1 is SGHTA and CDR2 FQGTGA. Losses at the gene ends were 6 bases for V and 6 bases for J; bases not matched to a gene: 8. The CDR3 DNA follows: TGTGCCAGCAGTCAAGGACCGGGGGGCGAGCAGTACTTC. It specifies CASSQGPGGEQYF.

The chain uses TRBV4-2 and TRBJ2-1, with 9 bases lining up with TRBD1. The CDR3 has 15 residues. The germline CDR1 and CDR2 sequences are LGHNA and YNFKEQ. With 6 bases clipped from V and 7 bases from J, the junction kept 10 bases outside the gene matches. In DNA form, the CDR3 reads TGTGCCAGCAGTCCACGAAGGACAGGGGAAAATGAGCAGTTCTTC. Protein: CASSPRRTGENEQFF.

DNA for the CDR3: TGTGCCGCAAGCGGGAGGGCCCGGGATGAGCAGTTCTTC. Amino acids: CAASGRARDEQFF. The chain combines TRBV28 with TRBJ2-1; the match to TRBD2 covers 10 bases. CDR3 size: 13 residues. V dropped 11 bases and J dropped 8; count of bases not matched to a gene: 9. Germline V gene data show CDR1 as MDHEN and CDR2 as SYDVKM.

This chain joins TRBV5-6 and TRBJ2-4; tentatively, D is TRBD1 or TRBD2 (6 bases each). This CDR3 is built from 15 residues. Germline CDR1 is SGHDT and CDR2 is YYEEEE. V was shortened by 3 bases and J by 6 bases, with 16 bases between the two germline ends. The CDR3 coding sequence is TGTGCCAGCAGCTCGACGACAGGAGGGGGAAACATTCAGTACTTC. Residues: CASSSTTGGGNIQYF.

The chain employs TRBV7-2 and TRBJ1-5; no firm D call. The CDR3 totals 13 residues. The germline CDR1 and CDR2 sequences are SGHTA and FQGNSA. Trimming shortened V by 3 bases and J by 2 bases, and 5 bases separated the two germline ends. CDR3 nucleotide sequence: TGTGCCAGCAGCTTTGAACGCAATCAGCCCCAGCATTTT. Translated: CASSFERNQPQHF.

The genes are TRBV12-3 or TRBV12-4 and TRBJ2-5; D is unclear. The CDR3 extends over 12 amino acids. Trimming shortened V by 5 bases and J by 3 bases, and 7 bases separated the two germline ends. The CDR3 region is CASSRPEETQYF. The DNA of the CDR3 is TGTGCCAGCAGTCGACCAGAAGAGACCCAGTACTTC.

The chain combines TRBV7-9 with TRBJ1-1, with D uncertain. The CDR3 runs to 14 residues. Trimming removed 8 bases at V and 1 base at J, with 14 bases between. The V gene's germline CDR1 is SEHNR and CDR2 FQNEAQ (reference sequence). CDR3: CASGRPTKNTEAFF. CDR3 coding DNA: TGTGCCAGCGGCAGACCGACAAAGAACACTGAAGCTTTCTTT.

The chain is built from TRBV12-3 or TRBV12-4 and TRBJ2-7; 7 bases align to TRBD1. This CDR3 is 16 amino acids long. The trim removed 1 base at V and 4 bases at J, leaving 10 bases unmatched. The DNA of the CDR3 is TGTGCCAGCAGTTTAGGGAACAGGGGTGAAAAGTACGAGCAGTACTTC. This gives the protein CASSLGNRGEKYEQYF.

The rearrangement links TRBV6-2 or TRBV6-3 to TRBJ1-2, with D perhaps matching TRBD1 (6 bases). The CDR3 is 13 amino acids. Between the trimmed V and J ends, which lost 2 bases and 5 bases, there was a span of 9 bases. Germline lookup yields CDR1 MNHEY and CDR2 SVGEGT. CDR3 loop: CASSYPQGYGYTF. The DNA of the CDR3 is TGTGCCAGCAGTTACCCACAGGGTTATGGCTACACCTTC.